This T cell receptor beta chain stems from a study of human T cells and chemical hapten exposure. Library construction involved attaching unique molecular identifiers to individual cDNA molecules, which allowed quantitative, reproducible TCR counting. MiXCR, run by TCRdb on the RACE reads, gives a single entry per CDR3 protein. The sample holds some 89,000 distinct CDR3 sequences, 9.5% to 13% seen once. This clonotype was seen at least ten times. There are 19 residues in the CDR3. Trimming stripped 0 bases from V and 6 bases from J, with 25 bases between. From germline, CDR1 is LGHNA and CDR2 YNFKEQ. The time point here: patch test 2, 6 weeks after DPC sensitization. Documented treatment: therapeutic diphenylcyclopropenone sensitization with weekly scalp DPC. Patients had alopecia, were aged 18 to 70, and were not pregnant.

The J gene is TRBJ2-3, the V gene TRBV4-2; D unclear. Material: whole blood, obtained in connection with sensitization to the hapten diphenylcyclopropenone (DPC). The origin of this receptor is a woman in her thirties with alopecia areata. Some clones in this sample may be carry-over from other donors' samples. CDR3 region: CASSQDNAEVLGIPDTQYF. CDR3 bases: TGTGCCAGCAGCCAAGATAACGCGGAAGTTTTAGGGATCCCGGATACGCAGTATTTT.